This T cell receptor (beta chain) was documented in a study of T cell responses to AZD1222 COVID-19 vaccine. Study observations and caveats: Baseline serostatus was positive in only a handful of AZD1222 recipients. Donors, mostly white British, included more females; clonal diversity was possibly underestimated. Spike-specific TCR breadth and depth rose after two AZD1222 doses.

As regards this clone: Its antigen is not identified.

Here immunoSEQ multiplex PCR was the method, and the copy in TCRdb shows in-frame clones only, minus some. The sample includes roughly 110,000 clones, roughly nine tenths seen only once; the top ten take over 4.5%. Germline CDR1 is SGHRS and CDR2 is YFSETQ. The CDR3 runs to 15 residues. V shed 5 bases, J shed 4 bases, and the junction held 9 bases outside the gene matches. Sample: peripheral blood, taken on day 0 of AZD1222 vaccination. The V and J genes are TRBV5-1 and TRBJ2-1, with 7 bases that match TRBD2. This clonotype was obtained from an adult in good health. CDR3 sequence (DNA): TGCGCCAGCAGGTCCGGCGGGAGCGGGTACAATGAGCAGTTCTTC. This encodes CASRSGGSGYNEQFF.